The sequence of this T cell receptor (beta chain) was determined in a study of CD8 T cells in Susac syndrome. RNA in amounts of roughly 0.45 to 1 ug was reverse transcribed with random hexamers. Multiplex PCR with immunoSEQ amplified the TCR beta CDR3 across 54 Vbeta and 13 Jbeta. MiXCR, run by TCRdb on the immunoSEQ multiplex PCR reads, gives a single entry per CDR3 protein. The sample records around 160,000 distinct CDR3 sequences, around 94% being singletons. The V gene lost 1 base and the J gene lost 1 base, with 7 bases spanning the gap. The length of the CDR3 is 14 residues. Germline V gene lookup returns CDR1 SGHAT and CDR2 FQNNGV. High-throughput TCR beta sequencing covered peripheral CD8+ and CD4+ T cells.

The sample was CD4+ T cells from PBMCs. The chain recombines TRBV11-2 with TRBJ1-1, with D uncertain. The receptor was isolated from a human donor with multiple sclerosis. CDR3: CASSLGPRNTEAFF. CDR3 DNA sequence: TGTGCCAGCAGCTTAGGCCCGAGGAACACTGAAGCTTTCTTT.